What follows are 29 T cell receptor beta chains derived from one specimen sequenced in a study of T cells in Graves' hyperthyroidism and ophthalmopathy. Regions amplified from RNA transcripts were the TCR beta CDR3 regions. The study used the HTBI primer set for a first-round RT-PCR of the TCR CDR3. Each CDR3 protein gets one entry after TCRdb re-called the multiplex PCR reads with MiXCR. In the table there are 500,000 to 550,000 distinct CDR3 sequences, just under 20% of which are singletons. Source material: blood. These receptors were collected from a man aged 35 to 55 with Graves' ophthalmopathy.

This chain joins TRBV20-1 and TRBJ2-3, with D possibly matching TRBD2 (5 bases). The CDR3 totals 12 residues. Germline V gene lookup returns CDR1 DFQATT and CDR2 SNEGSKA (reference sequence). V was pared by 0 bases and J by 6 bases, with 7 bases between. The CDR3 reads CSARDREDTQYF. CDR3 DNA: TGCAGTGCTAGAGATAGGGAGGATACGCAGTATTTT.

This sequence joins TRBV5-6 and TRBJ2-7; no firm D call. The germline V gene encodes CDR1 SGHDT and CDR2 YYEEEE. The CDR3 sequence is 13 residues long. V dropped 2 bases and J dropped 4 bases, with 10 bases sitting between them. The DNA for the CDR3 is TGTGCCAGCAGCTTTGGGCCAACTTACGAGCAGTACTTC. It codes for CASSFGPTYEQYF.

This clonotype was seen a few times. CDR3: CASSEADMYSGNTIYF. CDR3 DNA: TGTGCCAGCAGCGAGGCTGACATGTACTCTGGAAACACCATATATTTT. V usage is TRBV9 and J usage is TRBJ1-3; D gene unclear. The V end lost 3 bases, the J end lost 0 bases, and 13 bases lay between the germline ends. CDR1 and CDR2 from the germline V gene are SGDLS and YYNGEE. This CDR3 contains 16 residues.

The chain carries TRBV7-3 and TRBJ2-3, with 12 bases matching TRBD1. The V and J ends lost 3 bases and 6 bases, in that order; junction bases with no gene match: 10. The CDR3 length is 17 residues. From germline, CDR1 is SGHTA and CDR2 FQGTGA. CDR3 in amino acids: CASSLSLSGQGADTQYF. Here the CDR3 DNA reads TGTGCCAGCAGCTTGTCCCTCTCGGGACAGGGGGCCGATACGCAGTATTTT.

This clonotype was seen many times. The chain links TRBV7-9 to TRBJ2-1, with 10 positions matching TRBD2. The CDR3 length is 17 residues. CDR1 is SEHNR, CDR2 FQNEAQ, per germline (reference sequence). With 8 bases clipped from V and 1 base from J, the junction kept 11 bases outside the gene matches. The CDR3 sequence: CASQREGVGRSYNEQFF. The DNA of the CDR3 is TGTGCCAGCCAGCGGGAGGGAGTAGGTCGTTCCTACAATGAGCAGTTCTTC.

The chain recombines TRBV20-1 with TRBJ1-5; weak D call: TRBD1 (5 bases). Germline CDR1 and CDR2: DFQATT and SNEGSKA (reference sequence). The CDR3 contains 16 residues. V lost 0 bases and J lost 3, with 15 bases in between. The CDR3 reads CSARDRGNRFNQPQHF. The DNA for the CDR3 is TGCAGTGCTAGAGATAGGGGTAACAGATTCAATCAGCCCCAGCATTTT.

The chain has TRBV5-1 and TRBJ2-1; 10 nucleotides match TRBD2. CDR1 is SGHRS and CDR2 is YFSETQ in the germline V gene. This CDR3 is 16 amino acids long. The V gene end was trimmed by 0 bases and the J gene end by 4 bases; junction bases not matched to a gene: 4. This CDR3 is CASSLGSGGSYNEQFF. The CDR3 DNA reads TGCGCCAGCAGCTTGGGTAGCGGGGGGTCTTACAATGAGCAGTTCTTC.

This rearrangement joins TRBV19 to TRBJ2-5, with 10 bases aligning to TRBD2. With 1 base clipped from V and 1 base from J, the junction kept 3 bases outside the gene matches. This CDR3 is built from 16 residues. Per the germline V gene, CDR1 is LNHDA and CDR2 is SQIVND (reference sequence). CDR3 protein: CASSIARLAGQETQYF. CDR3 coding DNA: TGTGCCAGTAGTATAGCACGACTAGCGGGCCAAGAGACCCAGTACTTC. The full variable domain, with the rest looked up from reference TRBV19 and TRBJ2-5, is DGGITQSPKYLFRKEGQNVTLSCEQNLNHDAMYWYRQDPGQGLRLIYYSQIVNDFQKGDIAEGYSVSREKKESFPLTVTSAQKNPTAFYLCASSIARLAGQETQYFGPGTRLLVL.

The genes are TRBV28 and TRBJ2-3; D ambiguous. Germline V gives CDR1 MDHEN, CDR2 SYDVKM. The CDR3 runs 12 residues. V shed 5 bases and J shed 4 bases, with 7 bases lying between them. The CDR3 region has the DNA TGTGCCAGCAGTGTTTATTCAGATACGCAGTATTTT. Its translation is CASSVYSDTQYF. The entire variable domain, with the rest obtained from reference TRBV28 and TRBJ2-3, is as follows: DVKVTQSSRYLVKRTGEKVFLECVQDMDHENMFWYRQDPGLGLRLIYFSYDVKMKEKGDIPEGYSVSREKKERFSLILESASTNQTSMYLCASSVYSDTQYFGPGTRLTVL.

The chain joins TRBV7-3 to TRBJ2-1; a weak D match, TRBD2 (6 bases). The V gene lost 5 bases and the J gene lost 0 bases, with 11 bases spanning the gap. The CDR3 runs 15 residues. Germline V lookup: CDR1 SGHTA, CDR2 FQGTGA. The DNA of the CDR3 is TGTGCCAGCAGCCCCGCTAGCGTCTCCTACAATGAGCAGTTCTTC. Amino acids: CASSPASVSYNEQFF.

The chain recombines TRBV6-1 with TRBJ2-4; D possibly corresponds to TRBD1 (5 bases). Trimming cost V 3 bases and J 1 base, with 7 bases left between them. Germline V gives CDR1 MNHNS, CDR2 SASEGT. The CDR3 sequence is 14 residues long. The CDR3 bases are TGTGCCAGCAGTGAGGGGCGCGCCAAAAACATTCAGTACTTC. The encoded protein is CASSEGRAKNIQYF.

Ten or more counts support this clonotype. The chain combines TRBV3-1 with TRBJ1-3; TRBD1 aligns across 7 bases. CDR3 length: 15 residues. Germline CDR1 LGHDT, CDR2 YNNKEL (reference sequence). Losses at the gene ends were 3 bases for V and 0 bases for J; bases not matched to a gene: 2. Here the CDR3 reads CASSQDRSSGNTIYF. DNA of the CDR3: TGTGCCAGCAGCCAGGACAGGAGCTCTGGAAACACCATATATTTT.

This clonotype was counted between two and nine times. The chain uses TRBV6-1 and TRBJ2-5, with a weak D call TRBD1 (6 bases). V gave up 7 bases and J gave up 5 bases, with 14 bases separating them. This CDR3 comprises 13 residues. Germline V gives CDR1 MNHNS, CDR2 SASEGT. The CDR3 spells CASTDRLGETQYF. As DNA, the CDR3 is TGTGCCAGCACCGACAGGTTGGGGGAGACCCAGTACTTC.

This clonotype was recorded a few times. The V and J genes are TRBV6-6 and TRBJ1-1; D is uncertain. The CDR3 is 12 amino acids. Germline CDR1 MNHNY, CDR2 SVGAGI (reference sequence). V lost 2 bases and J 7 bases, leaving 8 bases between the germline ends. The CDR3 nucleotides read TGTGCCAGCAGTTACCCGGACCGTGAAGCTTTCTTT. Protein: CASSYPDREAFF.

In its sample, this clonotype was seen a few times. V and J are TRBV7-2 and TRBJ1-2, with D unclear. The germline CDR1 and CDR2 sequences are SGHTA and FQGNSA. V gave up 0 bases and J gave up 2 bases, with 7 bases separating them. The CDR3 consists of 14 residues. CDR3 sequence (DNA): TGTGCCAGCAGCTTAGCCCCCTCGAACTATGGCTACACCTTC. Its translation is CASSLAPSNYGYTF.

Ten or more counts support this clonotype. The chain carries TRBV27 and TRBJ2-1; TRBD1 or TRBD2 may be the D gene (5 bases each). CDR3 length: 15 amino acids. CDR1 and CDR2 from the germline V gene are MNHEY and SMNVEV (reference sequence). V dropped 7 bases and J dropped 5 bases, with 18 bases sitting between them. CDR3: CASTLRRGVNNEQFF. The CDR3 nucleotides read TGTGCCAGCACCCTCCGCCGGGGCGTCAACAATGAGCAGTTCTTC.

In this sample, this clonotype turned up a few times. This chain connects TRBV7-9 to TRBJ2-1, with no clear D. The germline V and J ends were trimmed by 4 bases and 9 bases, with 13 bases remaining between them. Per the germline V gene, CDR1 is SEHNR and CDR2 is FQNEAQ (reference sequence). This CDR3 contains 13 residues. CDR3 DNA sequence: TGTGCCAGCAGCTCCAGTTTAGCAGCTGAGCAGTTCTTC. It specifies CASSSSLAAEQFF.

This clonotype appeared a few times. The CDR3 bases are TGTGCCAGCAGAATAGCGGGAGCGGGCACCGGGGAGCTGTTTTTT. Its translation: CASRIAGAGTGELFF. The chain joins TRBV28 to TRBJ2-2; 9 bases line up with TRBD2. The V gene end was trimmed by 6 bases and the J gene end by 4 bases; junction bases not matched to a gene: 6. The CDR3 runs 15 residues. Germline lookup yields CDR1 MDHEN and CDR2 SYDVKM.

This clonotype was detected only a few times. V and J are TRBV2 and TRBJ1-2; no firm D call. V was shortened by 0 bases and J by 4 bases, with 9 bases between the two germline ends. Germline CDR1 and CDR2: SNHLY and FYNNEI. The CDR3 spans 14 residues. CDR3 loop: CASSEALVVYGYTF. In nucleotides, the CDR3 is TGTGCCAGCAGTGAAGCGCTTGTAGTCTATGGCTACACCTTC.

This sequence joins TRBV15 and TRBJ2-7; D not certain. Per germline, CDR1 LNHNV and CDR2 YYDKDF (reference sequence). The germline V and J ends were trimmed by 5 bases and 0 bases, with 17 bases remaining between them. This CDR3 contains 16 residues. CDR3 bases: TGTGCCACCAGCCACCAGGTGGGGTCAAGCTCCTACGAGCAGTACTTC. This encodes CATSHQVGSSSYEQYF.

Only a few counts were recorded for this clonotype. V usage is TRBV10-3 and J usage is TRBJ2-5; no firm D call. CDR3 length equals 13 residues. With 6 bases removed from V and 3 bases from J, the gap between germline ends came to 11 bases. The germline CDR1 and CDR2 sequences are ENHRY and SYGVKD. CDR3 loop: CAISDRAEETQYF. In nucleotides, the CDR3 is TGTGCCATCAGCGACCGGGCGGAAGAGACCCAGTACTTC.

This clonotype was counted at least ten times. The gene calls are TRBV20-1 and TRBJ2-3, with 10 bases matching TRBD1. The CDR3 runs to 15 residues. V dropped 1 base and J dropped 4; count of bases not matched to a gene: 5. CDR1 is DFQATT and CDR2 is SNEGSKA in the germline V gene (reference sequence). The DNA for the CDR3 is TGCAGTGCTAGAGTCCGGGACAGGGGAGCAGATACGCAGTATTTT. The encoded protein is CSARVRDRGADTQYF.

In this sample, this clonotype turned up many times. This sequence joins TRBV11-1 and TRBJ2-1, with 9 positions matching TRBD2. CDR3 length: 16 residues. Germline V lookup: CDR1 SGHAT, CDR2 FQDESV (reference sequence). The V gene end was trimmed by 3 bases and the J gene end by 10 bases; junction bases not matched to a gene: 13. The CDR3 sequence is CASSFGRLAGLGEQFF. The CDR3 DNA sequence: TGTGCCAGCAGCTTCGGCAGGCTAGCGGGATTAGGCGAGCAGTTCTTC.

This clonotype showed up many times. The genes are TRBV3-1 and TRBJ1-1; the D is unclear. Trimming cost V 4 bases and J 6 bases, with 18 bases left between them. Germline V gives CDR1 LGHDT, CDR2 YNNKEL (reference sequence). The CDR3 has 15 amino acids. The CDR3 is CASSLADPSGAEAFF. For the CDR3, the DNA is TGTGCCAGCAGCCTCGCGGACCCATCCGGAGCTGAAGCTTTCTTT. Full variable domain (rest looked up from reference TRBV3-1 and TRBJ1-1): DTAVSQTPKYLVTQMGNDKSIKCEQNLGHDTMYWYKQDSKKFLKIMFSYNNKELIINETVPNRFSPKSPDKAHLNLHINSLELGDSAVYFCASSLADPSGAEAFFGQGTRLTVV.

The V and J genes are TRBV5-1 and TRBJ2-7; 8 bases align to TRBD2. J gave up 2 bases and V 4 bases, and 8 bases lay outside the gene matches. Germline CDR1 is SGHRS and CDR2 is YFSETQ. This CDR3 has 15 amino acids. The CDR3 DNA follows: TGCGCCAGCAGCCAGGGAGCGGGGGTCGCCTACGAGCAGTACTTC. Residues: CASSQGAGVAYEQYF.

Regarding this clonotype: A read error may be the cause here, since a much bigger clone is one base away. This chain links TRBV7-2 with TRBJ1-6; TRBD1 matches at 8 bases. The CDR3 contains 16 residues. Germline V gene sequence: CDR1 SGHTA, CDR2 FQGNSA. Trimming at V came to 5 bases and at J to 7 bases, leaving 10 bases not matched to a gene. DNA of the CDR3: TGTGCCAGCAGCGACCGAGCGACAGGGGCCAATTCACCCCTCCACTTT. Its translation is CASSDRATGANSPLHF.

At least ten counts were recorded for this clonotype. V and J are TRBV6-1 and TRBJ2-7; 9 bases agree with TRBD1. Germline-derived CDR1 and CDR2 are MNHNS and SASEGT. V shed 4 bases, J shed 5 bases, and the junction held 6 bases outside the gene matches. CDR3 length: 14 residues. The CDR3 loop reads CASSGGTGTHEQYF. For the CDR3, the DNA is TGTGCCAGCAGTGGGGGGACAGGGACGCACGAGCAGTACTTC.

The chain combines TRBV10-3 with TRBJ1-6, with 9 bases that match TRBD1. The germline V gene has CDR1 ENHRY and CDR2 SYGVKD. CDR3 length: 14 residues. V gave up 6 bases and J gave up 10 bases; unmatched junction bases: 7. CDR3 bases: TGTGCCATCAGCCCGACAGGGGGAGACTCACCCCTCCACTTT. It encodes CAISPTGGDSPLHF.

This clonotype was seen only a few times. This chain connects TRBV7-9 to TRBJ1-2; the D is unclear. V was trimmed by 10 bases and J by 1 base, leaving 10 bases between them. CDR1 and CDR2 from the germline V gene are SEHNR and FQNEAQ (reference sequence). This CDR3 has 12 residues. The CDR3 sequence: CATPPSNYGYTF. DNA for the CDR3: TGTGCCACCCCGCCGAGTAACTATGGCTACACCTTC. The variable domain in full, with the rest retrieved from reference TRBV7-9 and TRBJ1-2, is DTGVSQNPRHKITKRGQNVTFRCDPISEHNRLYWYRQTLGQGPEFLTYFQNEAQLEKSRLLSDRFSAERPKGSFSTLEIQRTEQGDSAMYLCATPPSNYGYTFGSGTRLTVV.